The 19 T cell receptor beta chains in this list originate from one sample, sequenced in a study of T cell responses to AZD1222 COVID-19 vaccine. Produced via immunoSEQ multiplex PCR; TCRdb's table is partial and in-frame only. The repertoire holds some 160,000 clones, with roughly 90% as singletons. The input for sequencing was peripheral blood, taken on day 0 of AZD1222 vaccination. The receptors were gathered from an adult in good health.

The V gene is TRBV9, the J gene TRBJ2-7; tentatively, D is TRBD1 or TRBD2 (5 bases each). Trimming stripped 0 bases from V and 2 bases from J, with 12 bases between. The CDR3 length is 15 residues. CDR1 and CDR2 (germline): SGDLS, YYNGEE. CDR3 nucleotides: TGTGCCAGCAGCGTAGATGGGGGAGATACCTACGAGCAGTACTTC. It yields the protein CASSVDGGDTYEQYF.

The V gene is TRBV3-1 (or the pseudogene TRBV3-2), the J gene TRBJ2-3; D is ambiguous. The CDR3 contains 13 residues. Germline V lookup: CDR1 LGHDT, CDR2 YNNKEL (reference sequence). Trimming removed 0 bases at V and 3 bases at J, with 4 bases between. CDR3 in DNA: TGTGCCAGCAGCCAAGAGTGGACAGATACGCAGTATTTT. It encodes CASSQEWTDTQYF.

The DNA for the CDR3 is TGCGCCAGCAGCCAAGGGCAGGGCCTAAGCAATCAGCCCCAGCATTTT. This codes for CASSQGQGLSNQPQHF. The chain joins TRBV4-1 to TRBJ1-5; a weak D match, TRBD1 (5 bases). Germline values: CDR1 MGHRA, CDR2 YSYEKL. There are 16 residues in the CDR3. The V and J ends lost 1 base and 1 base respectively, with 11 bases between them.

The DNA of the CDR3 is TGTGCCAGCACGGACAGGCCGATCTCCTACGAGCAGTACTTC. Translation gives CASTDRPISYEQYF. J is TRBJ2-7 and V is TRBV6-5; 7 bases map to TRBD1. The CDR3 loop spans 14 amino acids. V lost 7 bases to trimming and J lost 0 bases; unmatched junction nucleotides: 6. The germline V gene has CDR1 MNHEY and CDR2 SVGAGI.

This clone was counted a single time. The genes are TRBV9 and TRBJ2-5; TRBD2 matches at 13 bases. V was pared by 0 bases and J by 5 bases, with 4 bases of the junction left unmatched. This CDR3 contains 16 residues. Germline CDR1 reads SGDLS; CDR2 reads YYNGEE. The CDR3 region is CASSVGLAGGSETQYF. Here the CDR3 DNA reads TGTGCCAGCAGCGTAGGACTAGCGGGAGGATCTGAGACCCAGTACTTC.

CDR3 in amino acids: CASSPGLGYEQYF. The DNA of the CDR3 is TGCGCCAGCAGTCCCGGTTTGGGCTACGAGCAGTACTTC. This chain uses TRBV5-1 with TRBJ2-7; D remains unclear. Per germline, CDR1 SGHRS and CDR2 YFSETQ. Between the trimmed V and J ends, which lost 5 bases and 3 bases, there was a span of 12 bases. The CDR3 spans 13 residues.

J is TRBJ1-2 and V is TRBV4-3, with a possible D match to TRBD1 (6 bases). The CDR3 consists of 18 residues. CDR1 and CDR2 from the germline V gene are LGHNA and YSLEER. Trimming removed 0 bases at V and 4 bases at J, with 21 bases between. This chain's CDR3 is CASSQDARTDTRRYGYTF. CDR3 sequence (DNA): TGCGCCAGCAGCCAAGATGCGAGGACAGATACCAGACGCTATGGCTACACCTTC.

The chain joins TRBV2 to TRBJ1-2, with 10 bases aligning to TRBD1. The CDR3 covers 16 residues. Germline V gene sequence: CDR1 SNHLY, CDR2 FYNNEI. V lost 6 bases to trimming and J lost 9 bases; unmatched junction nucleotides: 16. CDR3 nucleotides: TGTGCCAGCAGACACGGGACAGGGGTCATAAGATATAGCTACACCTTC. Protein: CASRHGTGVIRYSYTF.

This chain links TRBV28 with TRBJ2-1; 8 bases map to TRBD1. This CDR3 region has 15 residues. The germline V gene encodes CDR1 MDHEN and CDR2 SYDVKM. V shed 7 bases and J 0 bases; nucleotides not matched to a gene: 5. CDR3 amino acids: CASITGTGSYNEQFF. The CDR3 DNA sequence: TGTGCCAGCATTACCGGGACAGGCTCCTACAATGAGCAGTTCTTC.

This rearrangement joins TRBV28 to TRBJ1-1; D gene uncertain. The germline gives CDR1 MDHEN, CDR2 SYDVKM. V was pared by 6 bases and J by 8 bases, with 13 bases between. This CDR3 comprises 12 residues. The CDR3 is CASSWTGIEAFF. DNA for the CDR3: TGTGCCAGCAGCTGGACGGGAATCGAAGCTTTCTTT.

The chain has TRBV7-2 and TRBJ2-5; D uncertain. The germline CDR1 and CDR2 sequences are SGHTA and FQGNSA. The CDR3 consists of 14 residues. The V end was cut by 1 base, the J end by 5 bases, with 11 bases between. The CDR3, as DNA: TGTGCCAGCAGCTTAGGGCTGGAGCAGGAGACCCAGTACTTC. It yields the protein CASSLGLEQETQYF.

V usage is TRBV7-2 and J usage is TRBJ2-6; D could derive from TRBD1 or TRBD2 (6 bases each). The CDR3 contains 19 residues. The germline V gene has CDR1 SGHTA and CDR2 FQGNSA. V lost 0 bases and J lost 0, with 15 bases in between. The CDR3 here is CASSLARGGTTSGANVLTF. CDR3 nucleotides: TGTGCCAGCAGCTTAGCGCGGGGCGGGACAACCTCTGGGGCCAACGTCCTGACTTTC.

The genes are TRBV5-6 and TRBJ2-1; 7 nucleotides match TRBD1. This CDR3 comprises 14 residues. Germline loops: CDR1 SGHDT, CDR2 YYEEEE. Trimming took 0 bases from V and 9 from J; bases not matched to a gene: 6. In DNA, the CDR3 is TGTGCCAGCAGCTTGGAGGCGCCAGGGGGTGAGCAGTTCTTC. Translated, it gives CASSLEAPGGEQFF.

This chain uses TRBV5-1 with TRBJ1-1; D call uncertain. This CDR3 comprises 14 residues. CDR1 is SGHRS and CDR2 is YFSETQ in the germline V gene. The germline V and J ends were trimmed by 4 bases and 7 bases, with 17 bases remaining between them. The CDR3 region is CASSPLAAFGEAFF. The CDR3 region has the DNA TGCGCCAGCAGCCCGTTGGCGGCTTTCGGTGAAGCTTTCTTT.

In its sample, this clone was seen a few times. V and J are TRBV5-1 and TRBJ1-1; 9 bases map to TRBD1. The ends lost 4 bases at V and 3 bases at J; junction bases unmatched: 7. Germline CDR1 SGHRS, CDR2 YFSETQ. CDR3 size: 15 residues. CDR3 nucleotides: TGCGCCAGCAGCCTGGACAGGGGTAGGGACACTGAAGCTTTCTTT. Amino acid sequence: CASSLDRGRDTEAFF.

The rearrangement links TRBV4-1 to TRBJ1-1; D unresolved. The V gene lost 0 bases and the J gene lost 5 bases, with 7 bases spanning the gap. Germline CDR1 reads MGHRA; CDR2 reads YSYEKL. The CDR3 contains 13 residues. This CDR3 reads CASSQEGYTEAFF. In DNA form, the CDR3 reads TGCGCCAGCAGCCAAGAAGGGTATACTGAAGCTTTCTTT.

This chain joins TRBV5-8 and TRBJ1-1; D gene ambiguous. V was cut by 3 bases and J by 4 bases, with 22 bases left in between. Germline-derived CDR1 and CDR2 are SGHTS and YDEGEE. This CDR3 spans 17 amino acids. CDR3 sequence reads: CASSWDVSALKLTEAFF. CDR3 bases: TGTGCCAGCAGCTGGGATGTCAGTGCACTTAAACTCACTGAAGCTTTCTTT.

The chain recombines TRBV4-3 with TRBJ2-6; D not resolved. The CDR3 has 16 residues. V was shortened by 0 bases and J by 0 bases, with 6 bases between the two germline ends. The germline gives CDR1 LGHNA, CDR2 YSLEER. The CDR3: CASSQESASGANVLTF. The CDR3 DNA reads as TGCGCCAGCAGCCAAGAGTCGGCCTCTGGGGCCAACGTCCTGACTTTC.

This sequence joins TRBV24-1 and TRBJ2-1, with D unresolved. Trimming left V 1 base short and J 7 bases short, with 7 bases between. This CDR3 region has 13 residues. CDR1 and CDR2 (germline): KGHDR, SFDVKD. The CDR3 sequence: CATSDFGGNEQFF. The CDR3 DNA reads TGTGCCACCAGTGATTTCGGTGGGAATGAGCAGTTCTTC.